This T cell receptor beta chain was sequenced for a study of cytomegalovirus exposure and HLA in healthy donors. The PCR ran on 60 Vbeta and 13 Jbeta primers. Using immunoSEQ multiplex PCR, the repertoire was profiled, and TCRdb retains in-frame clones only, with some absent. The sample records about 120,000 clones, 76% being singletons. The TCR comes from a woman between 35 and 50 years old in good health and CMV-seropositive. The sequenced material came from PBMCs.

The CDR3 nucleotides are TGTGCCAGCAGCTTAGCCCCTCCGGGACTAGCGGTGCATGGTACGCAGTATTTT. Amino acid sequence: CASSLAPPGLAVHGTQYF. J is TRBJ2-3 and V is TRBV7-9; TRBD2 aligns across 11 bases. CDR1 is SEHNR, CDR2 FQNEAQ, per germline (reference sequence). This CDR3 spans 18 amino acids. The junction had 13 bases not matched to a gene; V was cut back by 0 bases and J by 8 bases.